Presented here are 30 T cell receptor beta chains from one specimen sequenced in a study of T cell changes during pregnancy in multiple sclerosis. Here immunoSEQ multiplex PCR was the method, and the copy in TCRdb shows in-frame clones only, minus some. The table shows 75,000 to 95,000 clones, with almost 95% occurring only once. Here the sequenced sample was peripheral blood, taken after pregnancy. The receptors here all came from a female donor with multiple sclerosis, enrolled in a pregnancy study.

In the case of this clone: Within the sample, other DNA sequences also encode this same CDR3. The CDR3 reads CASRLDRSNQPQHF. The CDR3 bases are TGTGCCAGCAGATTGGACAGAAGCAATCAGCCCCAGCATTTT. The genes are TRBV6-1 and TRBJ1-5, with a weak D call TRBD1 (6 bases). CDR1 and CDR2 (germline): MNHNS, SASEGT. The CDR3 is 14 amino acids. V lost 6 bases, J lost 1 base, and 10 bases lay in between.

The sample holds a few counts of this clone. The rearrangement uses TRBV28 and TRBJ2-7; D is perhaps TRBD1 (6 bases). The germline V gene encodes CDR1 MDHEN and CDR2 SYDVKM. This CDR3 has 13 residues. V was pared by 3 bases and J by 4 bases, with 10 bases between. As DNA, the CDR3 is TGTGCCAGCAGTTTGATGGGGGCGTACGAGCAGTACTTC. This codes for CASSLMGAYEQYF.

The rearrangement joins TRBV6-1 to TRBJ2-7; a weak D match, TRBD1 (5 bases). V shed 7 bases and J shed 2 bases, with 9 bases lying between them. The CDR3 loop spans 12 amino acids. In germline, CDR1 is MNHNS, CDR2 SASEGT. CDR3 sequence: CASKGRPYEQYF. CDR3 sequence (DNA): TGTGCCAGCAAGGGGCGGCCCTACGAGCAGTACTTC.

This chain joins TRBV7-8 and TRBJ2-1; 8 nucleotides line up with TRBD2. J gave up 6 bases and V 4 bases, and 8 bases lay outside the gene matches. Germline assignment: CDR1 SGHVS and CDR2 FQNEAQ. CDR3 size: 15 residues. The CDR3 region is CASSYPGLGANEQFF. In DNA, the CDR3 is TGTGCCAGCAGCTACCCGGGACTAGGGGCCAATGAGCAGTTCTTC. Complete variable domain (other parts from reference TRBV7-8 and TRBJ2-1): GAGVSQSPRYKVAKRGQDVALRCDPISGHVSLFWYQQALGQGPEFLTYFQNEAQLDKSGLPSDRFFAERPEGSVSTLKIQRTQQEDSAVYLCASSYPGLGANEQFFGPGTRLTVL.

This sequence joins TRBV7-9 and TRBJ1-3; a weak D match, TRBD1 (5 bases). CDR3 length: 15 amino acids. The germline gives CDR1 SEHNR, CDR2 FQNEAQ (reference sequence). Trimming stripped 6 bases from V and 3 bases from J, with 15 bases between. The DNA for the CDR3 is TGTGCCAGCAGTTCCAGGACAAGCTTTGGAAACACCATATATTTT. It yields the protein CASSSRTSFGNTIYF.

The chain joins TRBV10-3 to TRBJ2-5; D is possibly TRBD2 (5 bases). In germline, CDR1 is ENHRY, CDR2 SYGVKD. The length of the CDR3 is 13 residues. Trimming removed 8 bases at V and 4 bases at J, with 14 bases between. CDR3 in amino acids: CAIAPGIRETQYF. The CDR3 DNA is TGTGCCATCGCGCCGGGAATTAGAGAGACCCAGTACTTC.

This chain connects TRBV27 to TRBJ2-7; D possibly corresponds to TRBD2 (5 bases). The CDR3 runs 13 residues. Germline V lookup: CDR1 MNHEY, CDR2 SMNVEV (reference sequence). V was shortened by 2 bases and J by 3 bases, with 8 bases between the two germline ends. In nucleotides, the CDR3 is TGTGCCAGCAGTTTAGGGAGCAACTACGAGCAGTACTTC. Amino acid sequence: CASSLGSNYEQYF.

The chain is built from TRBV5-5 and TRBJ1-4; D gene ambiguous. Trimming pared 3 bases from V and 0 bases from J, leaving 9 bases between. Germline V gene lookup returns CDR1 SGHKS and CDR2 YYEKEE (reference sequence). This CDR3 spans 15 amino acids. CDR3 bases: TGTGCCAGCAGCTCTTTCGAGGCAACTAATGAAAAACTGTTTTTT. Translated: CASSSFEATNEKLFF. Supplemented by reference TRBV5-5 and TRBJ1-4, the full variable domain reads DAGVTQSPTHLIKTRGQQVTLRCSPISGHKSVSWYQQVLGQGPQFIFQYYEKEERGRGNFPDRFSARQFPNYSSELNVNALLLGDSALYLCASSSFEATNEKLFFGSGTQLSVL.

This clone has just one count. The gene calls are TRBV7-9 and TRBJ2-5; D perhaps matches TRBD1 (6 bases). This CDR3 is 14 amino acids long. Per the germline V gene, CDR1 is SEHNR and CDR2 is FQNEAQ (reference sequence). V was trimmed by 1 base and J by 2 bases, leaving 8 bases between them. The CDR3 region is CASSLGTVQETQYF. CDR3 sequence (DNA): TGTGCCAGCAGCTTAGGGACAGTACAAGAGACCCAGTACTTC.

This clone appeared a few times. This sequence joins TRBV7-2 and TRBJ2-1, with 13 bases identical to TRBD2. After removal of 8 bases from V and 2 bases from J, the junction contained 0 bases not matched to a gene. The CDR3 contains 14 residues. CDR1 SGHTA and CDR2 FQGNSA come from the germline V gene. The chain's CDR3 is CASGTSGTYNEQFF. CDR3 sequence (DNA): TGTGCCAGCGGGACTAGCGGGACCTACAATGAGCAGTTCTTC.

The chain joins TRBV11-3 to TRBJ1-2; TRBD1 is a possible D gene (5 bases). CDR1 is SGHNT, CDR2 YENEEA, per germline. CDR3 length equals 12 residues. Between the trimmed V and J ends, which lost 7 bases and 8 bases, there was a span of 14 bases. The CDR3 nucleotides are TGTGCCAGCACTCCCTCAGGGCACGGCTACACCTTC. This translates into CASTPSGHGYTF.

The chain recombines TRBV4-3 with TRBJ2-5, with D possibly matching TRBD2 (5 bases). Germline CDR1 reads LGHNA; CDR2 reads YSLEER. The germline V and J ends were trimmed by 2 bases and 4 bases, with 11 bases remaining between them. The CDR3 contains 14 residues. Here the CDR3 reads CASSQLLAPETQYF. CDR3 in DNA: TGCGCCAGCAGCCAACTCCTAGCCCCAGAGACCCAGTACTTC.

J is TRBJ1-1 and V is TRBV29-1; the D gene is possibly TRBD1 (6 bases). Germline V CDR1 and CDR2: SQVTM, ANQGSEA. The CDR3 has 14 amino acids. V lost 5 bases and J lost 5, with 18 bases in between. CDR3 sequence (DNA): TGCAGCGTTTCCACAGGGAGTGTAGGGACTGAAGCTTTCTTT. This codes for CSVSTGSVGTEAFF.

The chain carries TRBV4-1 and TRBJ2-5, with TRBD2 matching over 10 bases. Germline V CDR1 and CDR2: MGHRA, YSYEKL. Germline trimming cut 1 base from V and 5 bases from J; bases unmatched to any gene: 7. The CDR3 is 16 amino acids. CDR3 nucleotides: TGCGCCAGCAGCCAAGGCGGGACTAGCGAGGGGGAGACCCAGTACTTC. The encoded protein is CASSQGGTSEGETQYF.

V and J are TRBV4-3 and TRBJ2-3, with D hard to call. The germline V gene encodes CDR1 LGHNA and CDR2 YSLEER. The CDR3 has 14 amino acids. The V gene lost 4 bases and the J gene lost 2 bases, with 10 bases spanning the gap. DNA for the CDR3: TGCGCCAGCAGCCGCGGCATCTTCACAGATACGCAGTATTTT. Translation: CASSRGIFTDTQYF.

This sequence joins TRBV4-2 and TRBJ2-7; perhaps TRBD1 as D (7 bases). The germline CDR1 and CDR2 sequences are LGHNA and YNFKEQ. With 1 base removed from V and 2 bases from J, the gap between germline ends came to 15 bases. The CDR3 covers 16 residues. In nucleotides, the CDR3 is TGTGCCAGCAGCCAAGGACAGGGAGGATTGGCCTACGAGCAGTACTTC. Residues: CASSQGQGGLAYEQYF.

The V and J genes are TRBV27 and TRBJ2-3, with a tentative D call TRBD2 (6 bases). CDR3 length: 15 residues. The germline V gene encodes CDR1 MNHEY and CDR2 SMNVEV (reference sequence). V lost 3 bases to trimming and J lost 0 bases, with 10 bases between them. CDR3 sequence: CASSFSGASTDTQYF. The CDR3 region has the DNA TGTGCCAGCAGTTTTTCGGGAGCCAGCACAGATACGCAGTATTTT.

The chain employs TRBV7-9 and TRBJ1-2, with no clear D. V lost 0 bases and J 7 bases, leaving 3 bases between the germline ends. From germline, CDR1 is SEHNR and CDR2 FQNEAQ (reference sequence). This CDR3 spans 11 amino acids. CDR3 protein: CASSLAFGYTF. CDR3 in DNA: TGTGCCAGCAGCTTAGCCTTTGGCTACACCTTC.

This chain links TRBV6-1 with TRBJ2-1, with TRBD2 identical over 9 bases. CDR1 and CDR2 (germline): MNHNS, SASEGT. V shed 2 bases and J 6 bases; nucleotides not matched to a gene: 5. The CDR3 contains 15 residues. The CDR3 bases are TGTGCCAGCAGTGAACGGGGGACTAGCAGCAATGAGCAGTTCTTC. Residues: CASSERGTSSNEQFF.

The J gene is TRBJ2-2, the V gene TRBV9; 8 nucleotides align to TRBD1. The J segment lost 1 base and the V segment lost 5 bases, leaving 4 bases of the junction unmatched. Germline values: CDR1 SGDLS, CDR2 YYNGEE. This CDR3 is 15 amino acids long. The CDR3 spells CASRTGTGNTGELFF. The CDR3 DNA reads as TGTGCCAGCAGAACCGGGACAGGGAACACCGGGGAGCTGTTTTTT.

The chain joins TRBV2 to TRBJ1-5, with TRBD1 as a possible D gene (5 bases). CDR1 is SNHLY, CDR2 FYNNEI, per germline. Trimming took off 7 bases at V and 4 bases at J, with 8 bases between the two ends. The CDR3 runs to 12 residues. The CDR3 reads CASTQGNQPQHF. Written as DNA, the CDR3 is TGTGCCAGCACCCAGGGTAATCAGCCCCAGCATTTT.

V is TRBV5-1 and J is TRBJ2-7; D remains unclear. Germline CDR1 and CDR2: SGHRS and YFSETQ. CDR3 length: 14 amino acids. Trimming removed 2 bases from V and 0 bases from J, with 9 bases in between. CDR3 in DNA: TGCGCCAGCAGCTTTAAAGGAGCCTCCTACGAGCAGTACTTC. Translation: CASSFKGASYEQYF.

The chain has TRBV7-9 and TRBJ2-1; D is unresolved. This CDR3 is 11 amino acids long. Germline CDR1 and CDR2: SEHNR and FQNEAQ (reference sequence). The V and J ends lost 6 bases and 7 bases respectively, with 7 bases between them. The CDR3 is CASSYENEQFF. The CDR3 DNA is TGTGCCAGCAGTTACGAGAATGAGCAGTTCTTC.

This chain connects TRBV19 to TRBJ1-1; TRBD1 agrees at 7 bases. The CDR3 covers 13 residues. J gave up 5 bases and V 6 bases, and 6 bases lay outside the gene matches. The germline V gene has CDR1 LNHDA and CDR2 SQIVND (reference sequence). As DNA, the CDR3 is TGTGCCAGTAGGGCGACAGGGTTAACTGAAGCTTTCTTT. Its translation is CASRATGLTEAFF.

The genes are TRBV27 and TRBJ2-1; 7 bases agree with TRBD2. Germline V lookup: CDR1 MNHEY, CDR2 SMNVEV (reference sequence). This CDR3 has 16 amino acids. J was trimmed by 5 bases and V by 5 bases; bases with no gene match: 12. The DNA of the CDR3 is TGTGCCAGCAGTACGGTCAGGGTGGGGAGGGACAATGAGCAGTTCTTC. It yields the protein CASSTVRVGRDNEQFF.

J is TRBJ2-7 and V is TRBV5-6; D perhaps matches TRBD2 (5 bases). V was clipped by 6 bases and J by 2 bases, with 21 bases between them. This CDR3 contains 16 residues. The V gene's germline CDR1 is SGHDT and CDR2 YYEEEE. CDR3 sequence reads: CASTRGSAHSTYEQYF. The DNA for the CDR3 is TGTGCCAGCACCCGTGGGAGTGCTCACTCGACCTACGAGCAGTACTTC. The full variable domain, completed using reference TRBV5-6 and TRBJ2-7, is DAGVTQSPTHLIKTRGQQVTLRCSPKSGHDTVSWYQQALGQGPQFIFQYYEEEERQRGNFPDRFSGHQFPNYSSELNVNALLLGDSALYLCASTRGSAHSTYEQYFGPGTRLTVT.

The V gene is TRBV19, the J gene TRBJ1-6; D gene unclear. Trimming stripped 1 base from V and 4 bases from J, with 8 bases between. Germline CDR1 LNHDA, CDR2 SQIVND (reference sequence). CDR3 length: 15 residues. CDR3 coding DNA: TGTGCCAGTAGTATAGTTCATCAGTATAATTCACCCCTCCACTTT. Its translation is CASSIVHQYNSPLHF.

The gene calls are TRBV19 and TRBJ2-7, with D tentatively TRBD2 (6 bases). The CDR3 contains 14 residues. Germline V gene sequence: CDR1 LNHDA, CDR2 SQIVND (reference sequence). Between the trimmed V and J ends, which lost 5 bases and 3 bases, there was a span of 14 bases. CDR3 DNA: TGTGCCAGTAGTTTGACTAGTTCGGGCTACGAGCAGTACTTC. The encoded protein is CASSLTSSGYEQYF.

The chain joins TRBV19 to TRBJ1-2; tentative D call: TRBD1 (6 bases). V was clipped by 5 bases and J by 4 bases, with 14 bases between them. Germline V gene data show CDR1 as LNHDA and CDR2 as SQIVND (reference sequence). The CDR3 sequence is 14 residues long. CDR3 protein: CASSAGQSIYGYTF. CDR3 DNA sequence: TGTGCCAGTAGTGCCGGACAGTCTATCTATGGCTACACCTTC.

The chain combines TRBV30 with TRBJ1-4, with D maybe TRBD1 (6 bases). The CDR3 runs to 12 residues. CDR1 and CDR2 from the germline V gene are GTSNPN and SVGIG (reference sequence). The V end lost 0 bases, the J end lost 15 bases, and 14 bases lay between the germline ends. The CDR3 nucleotides read TGTGCCTGGAGTGTACTTCCGGGACACTTGTTTTTT. It translates to CAWSVLPGHLFF.